Following are 14 T cell receptor beta chains from one sample sequenced in a study of blood T cell repertoires in COVID-19. Libraries were prepared by immunoSEQ multiplex PCR; TCRdb keeps only in-frame clonotypes and omits some of them. The sample has 200,000 to 300,000 clones, approximately 87% seen once; the top ten hold 2% to 3%. Sequencing used peripheral blood. These TCRs come from a woman aged 45-60 years with acute or convalescent COVID-19.

The chain employs TRBV7-9 and TRBJ2-7; D is ambiguous. Germline values: CDR1 SEHNR, CDR2 FQNEAQ (reference sequence). With 5 bases removed from V and 3 bases from J, the gap between germline ends came to 14 bases. The CDR3 has 14 residues. CDR3 nucleotides: TGTGCCAGCAGCCAAGTTTTGGCAAGCTACGAGCAGTACTTC. Amino acid sequence: CASSQVLASYEQYF. Full variable domain (rest looked up from reference TRBV7-9 and TRBJ2-7): DTGVSQNPRHKITKRGQNVTFRCDPISEHNRLYWYRQTLGQGPEFLTYFQNEAQLEKSRLLSDRFSAERPKGSFSTLEIQRTEQGDSAMYLCASSQVLASYEQYFGPGTRLTVT.

The chain combines TRBV5-1 with TRBJ1-1; D is perhaps TRBD1 (5 bases). The CDR3 totals 15 residues. Germline V lookup: CDR1 SGHRS, CDR2 YFSETQ. Trimming removed 2 bases from V and 1 base from J, with 12 bases in between. CDR3 residues: CASSLQGGTNTEAFF. The CDR3 DNA reads as TGCGCCAGCAGCTTACAAGGCGGGACGAACACTGAAGCTTTCTTT.

The chain links TRBV24-1 to TRBJ1-2; TRBD1 might be the D (6 bases). CDR1 and CDR2 (germline): KGHDR, SFDVKD. This CDR3 has 16 residues. V was shortened by 3 bases and J by 2 bases, with 15 bases between the two germline ends. This chain's CDR3 is CATSDPGQGGNYGYTF. The CDR3 DNA reads as TGTGCCACCAGTGATCCAGGACAAGGGGGAAACTATGGCTACACCTTC.

The CDR3 spells CASSEERANEKLFF. Here the CDR3 DNA reads TGTGCCAGCAGCGAGGAACGGGCTAATGAAAAACTGTTTTTT. This chain uses TRBV9 with TRBJ1-4, with D hard to call. Germline-derived CDR1 and CDR2 are SGDLS and YYNGEE. The CDR3 length is 14 residues. V was cut by 3 bases and J by 3 bases, with 9 bases left in between.

This chain connects TRBV10-3 to TRBJ2-7, with D possibly being TRBD1 (5 bases). CDR1 is ENHRY and CDR2 is SYGVKD in the germline V gene. The CDR3 has 14 residues. V was shortened by 3 bases and J by 2 bases, with 11 bases between the two germline ends. CDR3 sequence reads: CAISDGRVAYEQYF. CDR3 bases: TGTGCCATCAGTGACGGCAGGGTGGCCTACGAGCAGTACTTC.

For the CDR3, the DNA is TGTGCCAGCAGTCACGTCCCGGGACAGGGGGCGAACTATGGCTACACCTTC. The encoded protein is CASSHVPGQGANYGYTF. The chain recombines TRBV28 with TRBJ1-2; TRBD1 agrees at 12 bases. Trimming cost V 5 bases and J 2 bases; bases outside gene matches: 9. Per the germline V gene, CDR1 is MDHEN and CDR2 is SYDVKM. There are 17 residues in the CDR3.

This clone was recorded once. The chain joins TRBV4-1 to TRBJ2-1, with TRBD2 identical over 10 bases. The CDR3 extends over 17 amino acids. The J segment lost 12 bases and the V segment lost 0 bases, leaving 14 bases of the junction unmatched. Germline assignment: CDR1 MGHRA and CDR2 YSYEKL. The CDR3 loop is CASSQDLSASGSQVQFF. For the CDR3, the DNA is TGCGCCAGCAGCCAAGATCTTTCGGCTAGCGGGAGCCAGGTGCAGTTCTTC.

The V call is TRBV5-1, the J call TRBJ2-7, with D perhaps TRBD2 (6 bases). This CDR3 is built from 14 residues. The V gene lost 4 bases and the J gene lost 2 bases, with 13 bases spanning the gap. Looked up from germline, CDR1 is SGHRS and CDR2 is YFSETQ. The CDR3: CASSPGGLTYEQYF. Written as DNA, the CDR3 is TGCGCCAGCAGCCCCGGGGGTCTTACCTACGAGCAGTACTTC.

The chain uses TRBV6-2 or TRBV6-3 and TRBJ2-1; D unclear. From germline, CDR1 is MNHEY and CDR2 SVGEGT. V lost 2 bases, J lost 6 bases, and 11 bases lay in between. The CDR3 is 14 residues long. The DNA of the CDR3 is TGTGCCAGCAGTTACGGCCTAGTGGGCAATGAGCAGTTCTTC. Amino acid sequence: CASSYGLVGNEQFF.

This clone appeared once. This chain links TRBV3-1 (or the pseudogene TRBV3-2) with TRBJ2-2, with 10 bases lining up with TRBD2. Germline values: CDR1 LGHDT, CDR2 YNNKEL (reference sequence). The CDR3 covers 18 residues. Losses at the gene ends were 1 base for V and 7 bases for J; bases not matched to a gene: 12. Written as DNA, the CDR3 is TGTGCCAGCAGCCAAGTCACTAGCGGGACTGCGGGGGGCGGGGAGCTGTTTTTT. Translation: CASSQVTSGTAGGGELFF.

This rearrangement joins TRBV11-1 to TRBJ1-2; TRBD1 aligns across 7 bases. V trimming: 3 bases; J trimming: 5 bases; junction bases outside the gene matches: 3. Germline CDR1 SGHAT, CDR2 FQDESV (reference sequence). The CDR3 is 13 amino acids. The CDR3 nucleotides are TGTGCCAGCAGCTTCGGGACAGCGTATGGCTACACCTTC. Translated: CASSFGTAYGYTF.

The chain links TRBV19 to TRBJ2-7, with 8 bases matching TRBD2. Losses at the gene ends were 7 bases for V and 1 base for J; bases not matched to a gene: 6. This CDR3 has 14 residues. The germline V gene encodes CDR1 LNHDA and CDR2 SQIVND (reference sequence). CDR3 DNA: TGTGCCAGTAAAAAGGGCGGGAGGTCCTACGAGCAGTACTTC. Translation gives CASKKGGRSYEQYF.

The chain has TRBV27 and TRBJ1-5; no clear D gene. Trimming removed 6 bases from V and 9 bases from J, with 9 bases in between. Germline CDR1 MNHEY, CDR2 SMNVEV (reference sequence). The CDR3 sequence is 11 residues long. CDR3 coding DNA: TGTGCCAGCAGACTCCCTCTGCCCCAGCATTTT. Translating it yields CASRLPLPQHF.

This clone was counted between two and nine times. The J gene is TRBJ1-5, the V gene TRBV24-1; D remains unclear. The CDR3 spans 12 residues. Trimming pared 3 bases from V and 4 bases from J, leaving 3 bases between. In germline, CDR1 is KGHDR, CDR2 SFDVKD. Here the CDR3 DNA reads TGTGCCACCAGTGATACTAATCAGCCCCAGCATTTT. It encodes CATSDTNQPQHF.